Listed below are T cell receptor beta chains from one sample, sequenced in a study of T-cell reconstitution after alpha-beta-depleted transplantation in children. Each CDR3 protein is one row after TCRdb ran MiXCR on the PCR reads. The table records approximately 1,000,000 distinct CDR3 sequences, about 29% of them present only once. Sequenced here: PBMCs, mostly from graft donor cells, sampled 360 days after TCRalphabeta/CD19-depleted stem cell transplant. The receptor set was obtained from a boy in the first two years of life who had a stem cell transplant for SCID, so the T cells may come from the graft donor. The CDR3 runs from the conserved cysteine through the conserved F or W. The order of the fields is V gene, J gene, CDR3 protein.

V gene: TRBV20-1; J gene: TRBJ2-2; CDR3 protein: CSASLAGGPTGELFF
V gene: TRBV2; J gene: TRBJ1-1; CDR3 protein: CASSEKGRGEAFF
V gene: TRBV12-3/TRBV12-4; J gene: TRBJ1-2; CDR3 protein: CASGLGAGYTF
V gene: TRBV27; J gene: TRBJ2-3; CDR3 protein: CASSFRAGAPDTQYF
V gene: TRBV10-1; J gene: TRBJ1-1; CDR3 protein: CASSEAGGENTEAFF
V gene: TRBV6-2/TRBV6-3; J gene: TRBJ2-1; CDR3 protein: CASSYRGSEQFF
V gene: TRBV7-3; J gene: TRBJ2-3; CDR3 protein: CASSLTPRGGGNTDTQYF
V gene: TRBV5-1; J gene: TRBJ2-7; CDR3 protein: CASSFNVGTAYEQYF
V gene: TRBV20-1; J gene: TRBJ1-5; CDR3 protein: CSATRDTNQPQHF
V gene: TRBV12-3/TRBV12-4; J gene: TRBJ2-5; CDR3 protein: CASSFQGDGTQYF
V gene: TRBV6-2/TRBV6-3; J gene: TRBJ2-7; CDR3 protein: CASRTGTSVPYEQYF
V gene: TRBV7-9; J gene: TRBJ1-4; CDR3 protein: CASSPGVVRDNEKLFF
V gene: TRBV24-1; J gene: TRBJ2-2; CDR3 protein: CATSDNPGTGELFF
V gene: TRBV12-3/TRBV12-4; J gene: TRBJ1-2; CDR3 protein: CASRLRPGLPFGYTF
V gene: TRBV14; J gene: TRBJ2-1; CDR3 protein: CASSQVGGFDEQFF
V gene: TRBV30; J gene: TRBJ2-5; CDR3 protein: CAWTPGRGAETQYF
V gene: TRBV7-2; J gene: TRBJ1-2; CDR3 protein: CASSSSRGREGYTF
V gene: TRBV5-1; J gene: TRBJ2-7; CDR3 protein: CASSSTDRGGSYEQYF
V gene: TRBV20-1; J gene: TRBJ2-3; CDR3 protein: CSAPPGGRQSSDTQYF
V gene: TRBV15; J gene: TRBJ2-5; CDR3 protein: CATSRDWAGGETQYF
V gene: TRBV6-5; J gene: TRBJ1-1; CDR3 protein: CASSYRGTRPTEAFF
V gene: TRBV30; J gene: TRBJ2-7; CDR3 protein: CAWGQGAYEQYF
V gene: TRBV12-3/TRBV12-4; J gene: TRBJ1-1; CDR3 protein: CASSYSIMNTEAFF
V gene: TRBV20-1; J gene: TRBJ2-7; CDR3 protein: CSAIDLTHSYEQYF
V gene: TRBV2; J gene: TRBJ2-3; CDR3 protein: CASSGDSTDTQYF
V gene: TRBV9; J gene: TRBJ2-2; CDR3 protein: CASSPQTGTGELFF
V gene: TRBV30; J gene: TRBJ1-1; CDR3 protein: CAWSRLSVGQMNTEAFF